This TCR beta chain was obtained from a study of blood T cell repertoires in COVID-19. Study summary: From the United States, Italy and Spain came samples of acute and convalescent COVID-19. Sources were T cells, B-cell-depleted T cells, or PBMCs; the material itself was cDNA or gDNA.

Per the study methods: Estimation of nucleated cell counts relied on the amplification of reference gene primers. Generated by immunoSEQ multiplex PCR, the TCRdb table keeps only in-frame clones and is missing some. The V and J calls and clone size are taken from that table; D and trimming were inferred from the DNA. The table shows 25,000 to 35,000 clones, with over 75% occurring only once. Germline V gene sequence: CDR1 LNHDA, CDR2 SQIVND (reference sequence). The length of the CDR3 is 15 residues. The ends lost 8 bases at V and 4 bases at J; junction bases unmatched: 7. This sequence was found in a man aged 60-69 years with active COVID-19. Sequencing was done on a sample of peripheral blood. The chain has TRBV19 and TRBJ2-7; 14 nucleotides line up with TRBD2. Here the CDR3 DNA reads TGTGCCAGTTCCACAGGGACTAGCGGGAGTTACGAGCAGTACTTC. It is translated as CASSTGTSGSYEQYF.